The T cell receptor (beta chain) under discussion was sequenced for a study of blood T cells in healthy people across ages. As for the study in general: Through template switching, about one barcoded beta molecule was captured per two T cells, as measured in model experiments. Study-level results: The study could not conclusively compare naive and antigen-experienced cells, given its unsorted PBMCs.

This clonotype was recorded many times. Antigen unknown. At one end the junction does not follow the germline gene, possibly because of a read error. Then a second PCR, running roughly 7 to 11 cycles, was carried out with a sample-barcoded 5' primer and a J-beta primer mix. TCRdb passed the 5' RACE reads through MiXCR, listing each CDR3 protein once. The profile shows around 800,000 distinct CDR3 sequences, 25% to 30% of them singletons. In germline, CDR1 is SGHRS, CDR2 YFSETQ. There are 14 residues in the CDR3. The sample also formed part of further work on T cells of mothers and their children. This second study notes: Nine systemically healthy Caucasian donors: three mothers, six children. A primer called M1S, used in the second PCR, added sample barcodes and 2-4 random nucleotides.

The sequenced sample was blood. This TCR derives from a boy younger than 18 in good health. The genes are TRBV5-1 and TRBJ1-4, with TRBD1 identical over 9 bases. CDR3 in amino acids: CASSSGTGNEKLFF. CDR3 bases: TGTGCCAGCAGTTCGGGGACAGGGAATGAAAAACTGTTTTTT.